These 27 T cell receptor beta chains were sequenced from one sample in a study of identical twins. TCRdb reprocessed the 5' RACE reads via MiXCR and lists one record per CDR3 protein. The profile covers 250,000 or so distinct CDR3 sequences, with about 8.3% appearing a single time and roughly 3% taken by the ten largest. The sample also formed part of further work on yellow fever vaccine responses in identical twins.

Sequenced material: CD8+ T cells sorted from blood. The receptors stem from a woman aged 18-30 years in good health.

V gene TRBV27 combines with J gene TRBJ2-1; a weak D match, TRBD1 (5 bases). Looked up from germline, CDR1 is MNHEY and CDR2 is SMNVEV (reference sequence). This CDR3 comprises 15 residues. Trimming shortened V by 3 bases and J by 0 bases, and 9 bases separated the two germline ends. This chain's CDR3 is CASSLGLLSYNEQFF. The CDR3 DNA follows: TGTGCCAGCAGTTTGGGGCTCCTCTCCTACAATGAGCAGTTCTTC.

With regard to this clonotype: A much larger clonotype is one base distant, so this may be a read error. V is TRBV2 and J is TRBJ2-3; 13 bases line up with TRBD2. The CDR3 consists of 18 residues. Germline V gives CDR1 SNHLY, CDR2 FYNNEI. This CDR3 reads CASSESGTSGAELNTKYF. The CDR3 DNA reads TGTGCCAGCAGTGAATCCGGGACTAGCGGGGCCGAACTGAATACGAAGTATTTT.

This clonotype came up many times. The V and J genes are TRBV29-1 and TRBJ1-1; 11 bases line up with TRBD1. J was trimmed by 5 bases and V by 6 bases; bases with no gene match: 2. This CDR3 is built from 12 residues. Germline V lookup: CDR1 SQVTM, CDR2 ANQGSEA. The CDR3 bases are TGCAGCGTGGGACAGGGGGAGACTGAAGCTTTCTTT. Translated: CSVGQGETEAFF.

The V call is TRBV29-1, the J call TRBJ2-3; 8 bases map to TRBD2. Germline CDR1 SQVTM, CDR2 ANQGSEA. V trimming: 7 bases; J trimming: 3 bases; junction bases outside the gene matches: 36. CDR3 length: 23 residues. The CDR3 here is CSARGYFSGRSGRSDVWTDTQYF. DNA for the CDR3: TGCAGCGCCCGAGGGTATTTCAGCGGGAGATCAGGTAGATCAGATGTGTGGACAGATACGCAGTATTTT.

The rearrangement links TRBV2 to TRBJ2-3, with D unresolved. The CDR3 is made up of 13 amino acids. Germline CDR1 and CDR2: SNHLY and FYNNEI. Trimming cost V 8 bases and J 4 bases, with 13 bases left between them. CDR3 in amino acids: CASVSREADTQYF. The DNA for the CDR3 is TGTGCCAGCGTTAGTAGAGAGGCAGATACGCAGTATTTT. The complete variable domain, with remaining parts taken from reference TRBV2 and TRBJ2-3, reads EPEVTQTPSHQVTQMGQEVILRCVPISNHLYFYWYRQILGQKVEFLVSFYNNEISEKSEIFDDQFSVERPDGSNFTLKIRSTKLEDSAMYFCASVSREADTQYFGPGTRLTVL.

This clonotype was detected ten times or more. The chain couples TRBV7-2 to TRBJ2-7, with 10 bases lining up with TRBD2. This CDR3 region has 14 residues. V lost 5 bases to trimming and J lost 5 bases; unmatched junction nucleotides: 6. CDR1 is SGHTA, CDR2 FQGNSA, per germline. CDR3 loop: CASSNLAGADEQYF. The CDR3, as DNA: TGTGCCAGCAGCAATCTAGCGGGAGCAGACGAGCAGTACTTC.

This chain links TRBV10-3 with TRBJ2-5, with TRBD1 matching 8 bases. With 0 bases clipped from V and 1 base from J, the junction kept 4 bases outside the gene matches. CDR3 length: 16 residues. Germline loops: CDR1 ENHRY, CDR2 SYGVKD. CDR3 protein: CAISESGRGPQETQYF. Here the CDR3 DNA reads TGTGCCATCAGTGAGTCGGGCAGGGGGCCCCAAGAGACCCAGTACTTC.

The gene calls are TRBV7-9 and TRBJ1-1, with D perhaps matching TRBD1 (5 bases). Trimming cost V 5 bases and J 3 bases, with 10 bases left between them. The CDR3 extends over 13 amino acids. Germline assignment: CDR1 SEHNR and CDR2 FQNEAQ (reference sequence). CDR3 amino acids: CASSPVGHTEAFF. CDR3 bases: TGTGCCAGCAGCCCTGTGGGACACACTGAAGCTTTCTTT. The full variable domain, in which reference TRBV7-9 and TRBJ1-1 provide the parts outside the CDR3, is DTGVSQNPRHKITKRGQNVTFRCDPISEHNRLYWYRQTLGQGPEFLTYFQNEAQLEKSRLLSDRFSAERPKGSFSTLEIQRTEQGDSAMYLCASSPVGHTEAFFGQGTRLTVV.

Of note for this clonotype: A read error is possible here, since a much larger clone lies one base away. This chain joins TRBV4-1 and TRBJ2-7, with 11 bases identical to TRBD2. CDR3 length: 15 residues. With V trimmed by 1 base and J by 2 bases, 1 base remained unmatched. The germline V gene has CDR1 MGHRA and CDR2 YSYEKL. The CDR3 nucleotides are TGCGCCAGCAGCCAAGTACTAGCGGGGGCCTACGAGCAGTACTTC. Its protein product is CASSQVLAGAYEQYF.

This clonotype was seen only a few times. V and J are TRBV11-3 and TRBJ2-1; D gene uncertain. The CDR3 contains 13 residues. Between the trimmed V and J ends, which lost 2 bases and 7 bases, there was a span of 9 bases. Germline V gene sequence: CDR1 SGHNT, CDR2 YENEEA. CDR3 region: CASSLPPDNEQFF. CDR3 DNA sequence: TGTGCCAGCAGCTTACCGCCGGATAATGAGCAGTTCTTC.

The table lists this clonotype with many counts. This chain connects TRBV6-6 to TRBJ2-3, with TRBD1 as a possible D gene (6 bases). The CDR3 is 14 amino acids. Germline loops: CDR1 MNHNY, CDR2 SVGAGI (reference sequence). V was clipped by 8 bases and J by 4 bases, with 16 bases between them. CDR3 bases: TGTGCCAGCTTCCGGGACAAAGGGTCAGATACGCAGTATTTT. It translates to CASFRDKGSDTQYF.

The V and J genes are TRBV11-2 and TRBJ2-1, with TRBD2 matching over 7 bases. The CDR3 totals 16 residues. The germline CDR1 and CDR2 sequences are SGHAT and FQNNGV. Trimming took 5 bases from V and 5 from J; bases not matched to a gene: 12. The CDR3 DNA sequence: TGTGCCAGCAGCCGTTTGGGGGTAGCGGGCGACAATGAGCAGTTCTTC. It yields the protein CASSRLGVAGDNEQFF.

At least ten counts were recorded for this clonotype. The chain links TRBV20-1 to TRBJ2-7, with D hard to call. The CDR3 is 11 residues long. V lost 5 bases and J lost 9, with 14 bases in between. Germline V gene lookup returns CDR1 DFQATT and CDR2 SNEGSKA (reference sequence). The CDR3 loop is CSAPLGEGQYF. The CDR3, as DNA: TGCAGTGCTCCCTTGGGTGAAGGGCAGTACTTC.

V is TRBV6-2 or TRBV6-3 and J is TRBJ2-5; TRBD2 aligns across 7 bases. From germline, CDR1 is MNHEY and CDR2 SVGEGT. CDR3 length equals 16 residues. With 2 bases clipped from V and 4 bases from J, the junction kept 10 bases outside the gene matches. For the CDR3, the DNA is TGTGCCAGCAGTTACGTCGAGGGGAGCGGGGTAGAGACCCAGTACTTC. It yields the protein CASSYVEGSGVETQYF.

This clonotype was detected a few times. This chain joins TRBV29-1 and TRBJ1-4; tentatively, D is TRBD1 (6 bases). The CDR3 has 12 amino acids. Germline CDR1 and CDR2: SQVTM and ANQGSEA. With 5 bases removed from V and 8 bases from J, the gap between germline ends came to 12 bases. The CDR3 DNA reads TGCAGCGTTCGGACGGGGGCAGAAAAACTGTTTTTT. Translating gives CSVRTGAEKLFF. Combining the CDR3 with reference TRBV29-1 and TRBJ1-4 gives the whole variable domain SAVISQKPSRDICQRGTSLTIQCQVDSQVTMMFWYRQQPGQSLTLIATANQGSEATYESGFVIDKFPISRPNLTFSTLTVSNMSPEDSSIYLCSVRTGAEKLFFGSGTQLSVL.

The chain carries TRBV29-1 and TRBJ2-2; D call uncertain. From germline, CDR1 is SQVTM and CDR2 ANQGSEA. The CDR3 extends over 12 amino acids. The V end was cut by 3 bases, the J end by 7 bases, with 9 bases between. This CDR3 is CSVDPEDGELFF. The CDR3 DNA reads as TGCAGCGTTGATCCCGAGGACGGGGAGCTGTTTTTT.

This clonotype was seen many times. This chain links TRBV28 with TRBJ1-5; D is undetermined. Per germline, CDR1 MDHEN and CDR2 SYDVKM. There are 15 residues in the CDR3. The V end lost 2 bases, the J end lost 6 bases, and 14 bases lay between the germline ends. This CDR3 reads CASSLGYGDAQPQHF. In DNA, the CDR3 is TGTGCCAGCAGTTTAGGATACGGGGATGCTCAGCCCCAGCATTTT.

This chain connects TRBV11-2 to TRBJ2-2, with D perhaps matching TRBD2 (6 bases). Germline CDR1 and CDR2: SGHAT and FQNNGV. Trimming removed 0 bases from V and 3 bases from J, with 11 bases in between. CDR3 length equals 16 residues. CDR3 region: CASSLDGRGDTGELFF. The CDR3 DNA follows: TGTGCCAGCAGCTTAGATGGTCGCGGGGACACCGGGGAGCTGTTTTTT.

This clonotype was counted at least ten times. This chain uses TRBV7-9 with TRBJ2-4, with D maybe TRBD1 (5 bases). The V gene's germline CDR1 is SEHNR and CDR2 FQNEAQ (reference sequence). There are 12 residues in the CDR3. Trimming shortened V by 5 bases and J by 6 bases, and 8 bases separated the two germline ends. The chain's CDR3 is CASSPGINIQYF. The CDR3 region has the DNA TGTGCCAGCAGCCCAGGGATAAACATTCAGTACTTC.

This clonotype has only a few counts. V and J are TRBV12-3 or TRBV12-4 and TRBJ2-1, with unresolved D. The CDR3 totals 14 residues. The V end lost 3 bases, the J end lost 2 bases, and 8 bases lay between the germline ends. CDR3 nucleotides: TGTGCCAGCAGTTTTGGGGTGGCCTACAATGAGCAGTTCTTC. It codes for CASSFGVAYNEQFF.

This clonotype was detected only a few times. This chain uses TRBV6-5 with TRBJ2-1; D is perhaps TRBD2 (7 bases). The CDR3 is 16 residues long. V was shortened by 4 bases and J by 8 bases, with 21 bases between the two germline ends. Per the germline V gene, CDR1 is MNHEY and CDR2 is SVGAGI. CDR3 DNA sequence: TGTGCCAGCAGTTCCCCAGGGGCGGGAGTGATCTATGAGCAGTTCTTC. This translates into CASSSPGAGVIYEQFF.

This clonotype was observed a few times. CDR3 nucleotides: TGTGCCAGCAGCCAAGTAGGACTGGACAACGAGCAGTACTTC. It yields the protein CASSQVGLDNEQYF. The chain combines TRBV4-2 with TRBJ2-7; either TRBD1 or TRBD2 may fit D (5 bases each). V was trimmed by 1 base and J by 5 bases, leaving 12 bases between them. Germline V gives CDR1 LGHNA, CDR2 YNFKEQ. This CDR3 is 14 amino acids long.

The gene calls are TRBV5-5 and TRBJ2-1; D unclear. The CDR3 consists of 12 residues. V was shortened by 8 bases and J by 7 bases, with 13 bases between the two germline ends. Germline CDR1 SGHKS, CDR2 YYEKEE (reference sequence). The CDR3 is CARSPAQNEQFF. In nucleotides, the CDR3 is TGTGCCAGGAGCCCTGCCCAGAATGAGCAGTTCTTC.

This clonotype was found many times. The rearrangement uses TRBV20-1 and TRBJ2-5; 7 bases line up with TRBD1. With 4 bases clipped from V and 5 bases from J, the junction kept 13 bases outside the gene matches. This CDR3 is 15 amino acids long. CDR1 and CDR2 (germline): DFQATT, SNEGSKA (reference sequence). The CDR3 DNA reads as TGCAGTGCTAAACAGGGGTTCGGGGCTGGGGAGACCCAGTACTTC. Its translation: CSAKQGFGAGETQYF.

This clonotype was seen more than once but under ten times. The chain uses TRBV30 and TRBJ2-6; D is perhaps TRBD1 (6 bases). There are 15 residues in the CDR3. The V gene lost 5 bases and the J gene lost 0 bases, with 11 bases spanning the gap. Germline V gene data show CDR1 as GTSNPN and CDR2 as SVGIG (reference sequence). The CDR3 nucleotides are TGTGCCTGGGCGGACAGCCCCTCTGGGGCCAACGTCCTGACTTTC. It encodes CAWADSPSGANVLTF.

This clonotype was picked up many times. The V and J genes are TRBV7-2 and TRBJ2-3; TRBD1 matches at 12 bases. The CDR3 has 18 amino acids. Germline V lookup: CDR1 SGHTA, CDR2 FQGNSA. V shed 0 bases, J shed 4 bases, and the junction held 8 bases outside the gene matches. CDR3 bases: TGTGCCAGCAGCTTAGCGCACCCCGGGACAGGGGGCCCAGATACGCAGTATTTT. Translation: CASSLAHPGTGGPDTQYF.

This clonotype was counted only a few times. This sequence may be a read error, since a much larger clone differs from it by one base. The rearrangement links TRBV5-4 to TRBJ1-1; D remains ambiguous. This CDR3 region has 12 residues. Germline V gives CDR1 SGHNT, CDR2 YYREEE (reference sequence). The V end was cut by 1 base, the J end by 1 base, with 2 bases between. This CDR3 is CASSLRNTEAFF. CDR3 DNA sequence: TGTGCCAGCAGCTTGCGGAACACTGAAGCTTTCTTT.